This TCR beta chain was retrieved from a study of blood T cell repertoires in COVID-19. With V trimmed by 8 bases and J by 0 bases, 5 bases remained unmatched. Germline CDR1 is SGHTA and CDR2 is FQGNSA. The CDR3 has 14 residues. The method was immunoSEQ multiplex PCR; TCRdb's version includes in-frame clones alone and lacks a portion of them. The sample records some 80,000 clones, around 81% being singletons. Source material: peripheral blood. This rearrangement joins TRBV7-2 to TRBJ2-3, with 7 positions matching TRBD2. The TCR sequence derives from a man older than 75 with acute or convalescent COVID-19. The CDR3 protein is CASSRGLSTDTQYF. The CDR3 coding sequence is TGTGCCAGCTCCCGGGGACTAAGCACAGATACGCAGTATTTT.